Below, 20 T cell receptor beta chains from the same sample are listed, as sequenced in a study of blood T cell repertoires in COVID-19. Data came from immunoSEQ multiplex PCR; TCRdb stores just in-frame clones and leaves some out. The repertoire holds about 150,000 clones, with roughly 90% as singletons. Sequenced: peripheral blood. The receptor source for this set is a man in his fifties with acute or convalescent COVID-19.

The chain joins TRBV18 to TRBJ2-7; TRBD2 matches at 12 bases. With 4 bases clipped from V and 6 bases from J, the junction kept 7 bases outside the gene matches. This CDR3 has 15 amino acids. In germline, CDR1 is KGHSH, CDR2 LQKENI. The chain's CDR3 is CASSLRLAGDGEQYV. CDR3 nucleotides: TGTGCCAGCTCACTTCGACTAGCGGGGGACGGCGAGCAGTACGTC.

The gene calls are TRBV9 and TRBJ2-3, with TRBD2 matching 11 bases. The CDR3 covers 17 residues. J was trimmed by 7 bases and V by 1 base; bases with no gene match: 11. Germline V gene data show CDR1 as SGDLS and CDR2 as YYNGEE. CDR3 sequence (DNA): TGTGCCAGCAGCGTACTGGCTAGCGGGGGGCCAGAGAATACGCAGTATTTT. This translates into CASSVLASGGPENTQYF.

This clone was seen only a few times. J is TRBJ2-2 and V is TRBV7-9; 14 bases align to TRBD2. The germline gives CDR1 SEHNR, CDR2 FQNEAQ (reference sequence). Losses at the gene ends were 1 base for V and 4 bases for J; bases not matched to a gene: 8. This CDR3 contains 19 residues. The DNA of the CDR3 is TGTGCCAGCAGCTTAGACTCCCTGACTAGCGGGAGGGTCACCGGGGAGCTGTTTTTT. As protein: CASSLDSLTSGRVTGELFF.

The V call is TRBV9, the J call TRBJ1-3, with no clear D. The germline V and J ends were trimmed by 3 bases and 7 bases, with 8 bases remaining between them. Germline CDR1 and CDR2: SGDLS and YYNGEE. This CDR3 is 12 amino acids long. CDR3 DNA: TGTGCCAGCAGCGGAAGGAGGAACACCATATATTTT. The encoded protein is CASSGRRNTIYF.

This sequence joins TRBV5-5 and TRBJ1-5; D not certain. V was cut by 0 bases and J by 3 bases, with 4 bases left in between. The CDR3 contains 13 residues. The germline V gene has CDR1 SGHKS and CDR2 YYEKEE (reference sequence). CDR3 residues: CASSLDHNQPQHF. CDR3 sequence (DNA): TGTGCCAGCAGCTTGGATCACAATCAGCCCCAGCATTTT.

This clone has a handful of counts. V and J are TRBV7-9 and TRBJ2-1; tentatively, D is TRBD1 (5 bases). Germline lookup yields CDR1 SEHNR and CDR2 FQNEAQ (reference sequence). V shed 7 bases and J shed 5 bases, with 15 bases lying between them. The CDR3 totals 14 residues. DNA of the CDR3: TGTGCCAGCACCAGGCAGGGCCTAAACAATGAGCAGTTCTTC. This encodes CASTRQGLNNEQFF. The full variable domain, completed using reference TRBV7-9 and TRBJ2-1, is DTGVSQNPRHKITKRGQNVTFRCDPISEHNRLYWYRQTLGQGPEFLTYFQNEAQLEKSRLLSDRFSAERPKGSFSTLEIQRTEQGDSAMYLCASTRQGLNNEQFFGPGTRLTVL.

This clone was detected once. This rearrangement joins TRBV15 to TRBJ1-1; D gene ambiguous. This CDR3 has 16 amino acids. V lost 0 bases, J lost 1 base, and 12 bases lay in between. Germline-derived CDR1 and CDR2 are LNHNV and YYDKDF (reference sequence). The CDR3, as DNA: TGTGCCACCAGCAGAGATGGGAGAGGGAGGAACACTGAAGCTTTCTTT. Its protein product is CATSRDGRGRNTEAFF. Together with reference TRBV15 and TRBJ1-1, the CDR3 gives the full variable domain: DAMVIQNPRYQVTQFGKPVTLSCSQTLNHNVMYWYQQKSSQAPKLLFHYYDKDFNNEADTPDNFQSRRPNTSFCFLDIRSPGLGDTAMYLCATSRDGRGRNTEAFFGQGTRLTVV.

Notes on this clone: Other DNA sequences in the same sample also yield this CDR3. J is TRBJ1-2 and V is TRBV12-3 or TRBV12-4; 10 bases match TRBD1. This CDR3 is built from 13 residues. J lost 6 bases, V lost 5 bases, and 3 bases had no gene match. Written as DNA, the CDR3 is TGTGCCAGCAGTCCAGGGACAGGGGATGGCTACACCTTC. Its translation is CASSPGTGDGYTF.

CDR3 sequence reads: CASSELQGNQPQHF. In DNA, the CDR3 is TGTGCCAGCAGTGAACTACAGGGCAATCAGCCCCAGCATTTT. The gene calls are TRBV2 and TRBJ1-5; tentative D call: TRBD1 (5 bases). Per germline, CDR1 SNHLY and CDR2 FYNNEI. The CDR3 is 14 residues long. V gave up 2 bases and J gave up 2 bases, with 7 bases separating them.

The chain combines TRBV6-1 with TRBJ1-6; D might be TRBD1 (5 bases). This CDR3 contains 14 residues. The V gene lost 3 bases and the J gene lost 9 bases, with 12 bases spanning the gap. Germline V lookup: CDR1 MNHNS, CDR2 SASEGT. The CDR3 DNA sequence: TGTGCCAGCAGTGACGGACCGGGGGGTTCACCCCTCCACTTT. Protein sequence: CASSDGPGGSPLHF.

V and J are TRBV16 and TRBJ2-3; 7 bases agree with TRBD1. Trimming cost V 1 base and J 1 base; bases outside gene matches: 8. CDR3 size: 17 residues. Germline-derived CDR1 and CDR2 are KGHSY and FQNENV. The CDR3: CASSQWSPGQRTDTQYF. In DNA form, the CDR3 reads TGTGCCAGCAGCCAATGGAGTCCGGGACAGCGCACAGATACGCAGTATTTT.

This clone showed up just once. The rearrangement joins TRBV7-9 to TRBJ2-7; weak D call: TRBD2 (6 bases). Germline V gene data show CDR1 as SEHNR and CDR2 as FQNEAQ (reference sequence). V was pared by 3 bases and J by 5 bases, with 8 bases between. This CDR3 spans 12 amino acids. The CDR3 loop reads CASSFGGHEQYF. The DNA of the CDR3 is TGTGCCAGCAGCTTTGGAGGGCACGAGCAGTACTTC.

This chain links TRBV5-4 with TRBJ1-5; the D gene is possibly TRBD1 (6 bases). The CDR3 is 14 amino acids. CDR1 and CDR2 from the germline V gene are SGHNT and YYREEE (reference sequence). The V and J ends lost 2 bases and 8 bases respectively, with 14 bases between them. The CDR3 here is CASSFGTSNEPQHF. The DNA for the CDR3 is TGTGCCAGCAGCTTCGGGACATCAAATGAGCCCCAGCATTTT.

The rearrangement uses TRBV29-1 and TRBJ2-2; TRBD1 is a possible D gene (5 bases). Trimming took 7 bases from V and 4 from J, leaving 13 bases between them. Germline loops: CDR1 SQVTM, CDR2 ANQGSEA. The CDR3 loop spans 13 amino acids. In nucleotides, the CDR3 is TGCAGCGCCCCCCATCAGGGCACCGGGGAGCTGTTTTTT. Translation: CSAPHQGTGELFF.

The V and J genes are TRBV7-2 and TRBJ2-2; 8 nucleotides match TRBD1. The germline CDR1 and CDR2 sequences are SGHTA and FQGNSA. This CDR3 has 18 residues. V lost 4 bases and J lost 0; bases outside the gene matches: 10. The CDR3 loop reads CASSSRDRFASNTGELFF. The DNA for the CDR3 is TGTGCCAGCAGCTCCCGGGACAGGTTTGCCTCGAACACCGGGGAGCTGTTTTTT.

V and J are TRBV6-1 and TRBJ1-6, with D perhaps matching TRBD1 (5 bases). The V end was cut by 3 bases, the J end by 3 bases, with 12 bases between. Looked up from germline, CDR1 is MNHNS and CDR2 is SASEGT. This CDR3 region has 16 residues. The CDR3 DNA is TGTGCCAGCAGTGAGGGGCTAGTCTTCTATAATTCACCCCTCCACTTT. Protein product: CASSEGLVFYNSPLHF.

The CDR3 loop reads CASGRDSTNYGYTF. CDR3 sequence (DNA): TGTGCCAGCGGAAGGGACAGCACTAACTATGGCTACACCTTC. This chain uses TRBV6-5 with TRBJ1-2; 7 positions agree with TRBD1. The CDR3 runs to 14 residues. With 8 bases clipped from V and 0 bases from J, the junction kept 6 bases outside the gene matches. Germline loops: CDR1 MNHEY, CDR2 SVGAGI.

This chain uses TRBV18 with TRBJ1-5; weak D call: TRBD1 (5 bases). The CDR3 runs 14 residues. V lost 3 bases and J 4 bases, leaving 10 bases between the germline ends. From germline, CDR1 is KGHSH and CDR2 LQKENI. CDR3 sequence: CASSPVRENQPQHF. The CDR3 DNA sequence: TGTGCCAGCTCACCGGTCAGGGAAAATCAGCCCCAGCATTTT.

This clone showed up just once. This chain connects TRBV10-2 to TRBJ2-3; 7 nucleotides align to TRBD1. CDR3 length: 16 amino acids. Germline V lookup: CDR1 WSHSY, CDR2 SAAADI. V lost 2 bases to trimming and J lost 1 base; unmatched junction nucleotides: 6. For the CDR3, the DNA is TGCGCCAGCAGTGAGAAGGACAGGACGGGCACAGATACGCAGTATTTT. It is translated as CASSEKDRTGTDTQYF.

This clone appeared once. The chain uses TRBV11-2 and TRBJ1-1; D is uncertain. CDR3 size: 15 residues. V lost 7 bases to trimming and J lost 5 bases, with 20 bases between them. Germline CDR1 SGHAT, CDR2 FQNNGV. The CDR3 sequence is CASTSRGGQRTEAFF. CDR3 DNA sequence: TGTGCCAGCACCTCCCGTGGAGGGCAGAGGACTGAAGCTTTCTTT.